This T cell receptor beta chain was sequenced in a study of T cell responses to AZD1222 COVID-19 vaccine. Findings and limits, study-wide: Reports say nearly half of spike-specific TCRs go after unmutated variant regions. Baseline seropositives among AZD1222 recipients totaled only five or six.

Regarding this clone: As yet, its antigen is unknown.

Only in-frame clones appear in the TCRdb table, and some are missing; sequencing was by immunoSEQ multiplex PCR. The table shows roughly 150,000 clones, with about 90% occurring only once. This CDR3 is built from 12 residues. V lost 10 bases and J lost 8, with 15 bases in between. Germline lookup yields CDR1 KGHDR and CDR2 SFDVKD. The genes are TRBV24-1 and TRBJ2-3; maybe TRBD1 (6 bases). The origin of this receptor is an adult who received the AZD1222 COVID-19 vaccine. The sample in question was peripheral blood, obtained 28 days after the second AZD1222 dose. CDR3 in amino acids: CATISGAGTQYF. In DNA form, the CDR3 reads TGTGCCACAATCTCAGGGGCCGGTACGCAGTATTTT.